The 19 T cell receptor beta chains listed next were all sequenced from one sample in a study of cytomegalovirus exposure and HLA in healthy donors. Primers included in the PCR were 60 Vbeta and 13 Jbeta primers. The data were produced by immunoSEQ multiplex PCR, yet TCRdb's version contains in-frame clones alone and is incomplete. The sample shows some 130,000 clones, over 75% of them seen only once. The specimen was PBMCs. The receptors stem from a male donor in good health and CMV-seropositive.

The CDR3 region is CASRQMTEYNEQFF. CDR3 nucleotide sequence: TGCGCCAGCAGGCAGATGACAGAATACAATGAGCAGTTCTTC. The chain links TRBV5-1 to TRBJ2-1, with D tentatively TRBD1 (5 bases). Trimming cost V 5 bases and J 4 bases, with 13 bases left between them. The CDR3 length is 14 residues. Germline CDR1 SGHRS, CDR2 YFSETQ.

J is TRBJ2-3 and V is TRBV2; TRBD1 aligns across 7 bases. This CDR3 spans 14 amino acids. Germline V gene data show CDR1 as SNHLY and CDR2 as FYNNEI. Written as DNA, the CDR3 is TGTGCTACACCGACAGGGAGTAGCACAGATACGCAGTATTTT. Its translation is CATPTGSSTDTQYF.

This clone was observed once. The rearrangement joins TRBV7-9 to TRBJ2-1; 9 bases align to TRBD2. This CDR3 spans 15 amino acids. Losses at the gene ends were 5 bases for V and 3 bases for J; bases not matched to a gene: 5. Germline CDR1 and CDR2: SEHNR and FQNEAQ (reference sequence). The CDR3 DNA is TGTGCCAGCAGCCCCTCTAGCGGGGTCTACAATGAGCAGTTCTTC. Its translation: CASSPSSGVYNEQFF.

The V gene is TRBV6-1, the J gene TRBJ2-3; possible D gene TRBD1, 6 bases. With 5 bases removed from V and 1 base from J, the gap between germline ends came to 10 bases. Germline CDR1 reads MNHNS; CDR2 reads SASEGT. This CDR3 comprises 14 residues. In DNA, the CDR3 is TGTGCCAGCAGTTATTCAGGGGGCACAGATACGCAGTATTTT. As protein: CASSYSGGTDTQYF.

The CDR3 here is CASSFQRGTGETQYF. The CDR3 nucleotides are TGTGCCAGCAGCTTCCAGCGGGGAACGGGGGAGACCCAGTACTTC. This rearrangement joins TRBV5-4 to TRBJ2-5, with 7 bases identical to TRBD2. The ends lost 2 bases at V and 5 bases at J; junction bases unmatched: 9. The CDR3 extends over 15 amino acids. Germline loops: CDR1 SGHNT, CDR2 YYREEE (reference sequence).

The V and J genes are TRBV19 and TRBJ2-1, with TRBD1 identical over 7 bases. The CDR3 is 17 amino acids. Germline V CDR1 and CDR2: LNHDA, SQIVND (reference sequence). Losses at the gene ends were 1 base for V and 2 bases for J; bases not matched to a gene: 8. CDR3 bases: TGTGCCAGTAGTATAGGGGCAGGGGGTGAGACCTACAATGAGCAGTTCTTC. The encoded protein is CASSIGAGGETYNEQFF. Based on the CDR3 plus reference TRBV19 and TRBJ2-1, the full variable domain is DGGITQSPKYLFRKEGQNVTLSCEQNLNHDAMYWYRQDPGQGLRLIYYSQIVNDFQKGDIAEGYSVSREKKESFPLTVTSAQKNPTAFYLCASSIGAGGETYNEQFFGPGTRLTVL.

This sequence joins TRBV28 and TRBJ1-2; D gene unclear. CDR1 is MDHEN, CDR2 SYDVKM, per germline. The CDR3 is 13 residues long. The ends were cut back, 4 bases at V and 6 bases at J, with 12 bases in the middle. The DNA of the CDR3 is TGTGCCAGCAGTTCCCCCCGGCGGGATGGCTACACCTTC. Its protein is CASSSPRRDGYTF.

As to this clone: The junction does not match germline at one end; this may be a read error. This chain connects TRBV18 to TRBJ2-6, with TRBD2 as a possible D gene (6 bases). This CDR3 is built from 16 residues. Looked up from germline, CDR1 is KGHSH and CDR2 is LQKENI. For the CDR3, the DNA is TGTGTCAGCTCCCACGGGAGCCACTCTGGGGCCAACGTCCTGACTTTC. Its translation is CVSSHGSHSGANVLTF.

This sequence joins TRBV21-1 and TRBJ2-1; the table's TRBD2 call for D was not verified on the DNA. TRBV21-1 constitutes a pseudogene. The CDR3 totals 19 residues. DNA of the CDR3: TGTGCCAGCAGCAAAGCGCTAGTGACTAGCGGGGGCCTCTACAATGAGCAGTTCTTC. Translating gives CASSKALVTSGGLYNEQFF.

The chain is built from TRBV5-4 and TRBJ2-7; D remains ambiguous. The V end was cut by 0 bases, the J end by 7 bases, with 14 bases between. Germline V gene sequence: CDR1 SGHNT, CDR2 YYREEE (reference sequence). This CDR3 comprises 14 residues. CDR3 loop: CASSLGYSSREQYF. CDR3 nucleotides: TGTGCCAGCAGCTTGGGGTACAGCTCACGAGAGCAGTACTTC.

This rearrangement joins TRBV27 to TRBJ2-6, with 14 bases matching TRBD2. V was pared by 2 bases and J by 4 bases, with 7 bases of the junction left unmatched. The CDR3 extends over 19 amino acids. CDR1 is MNHEY, CDR2 SMNVEV, per germline (reference sequence). The DNA for the CDR3 is TGTGCCAGCAGTTTAGCCGGGACTAGCGGGGGAGAGGGGGCCAACGTCCTGACTTTC. Its protein is CASSLAGTSGGEGANVLTF.

This chain joins TRBV7-9 and TRBJ1-1; 7 positions agree with TRBD1. Germline assignment: CDR1 SEHNR and CDR2 FQNEAQ (reference sequence). Trimming cost V 6 bases and J 1 base; bases outside gene matches: 17. The CDR3 has 18 amino acids. In DNA, the CDR3 is TGTGCCAGCAGGCCAGATACAGGGGTGGGGGAGTCGAACACTGAAGCTTTCTTT. It is translated as CASRPDTGVGESNTEAFF. Complete variable domain (other parts from reference TRBV7-9 and TRBJ1-1): DTGVSQNPRHKITKRGQNVTFRCDPISEHNRLYWYRQTLGQGPEFLTYFQNEAQLEKSRLLSDRFSAERPKGSFSTLEIQRTEQGDSAMYLCASRPDTGVGESNTEAFFGQGTRLTVV.

This rearrangement joins TRBV28 to TRBJ1-1, with 9 bases aligning to TRBD1. The CDR3 length is 14 residues. V shed 3 bases and J 4 bases; nucleotides not matched to a gene: 3. In germline, CDR1 is MDHEN, CDR2 SYDVKM. The CDR3 DNA follows: TGTGCCAGCAGTTTGGGGACAGGGAGCACTGAAGCTTTCTTT. It translates to CASSLGTGSTEAFF.

This clone was found a few times. The gene calls are TRBV19 and TRBJ2-6, with D hard to call. Germline values: CDR1 LNHDA, CDR2 SQIVND (reference sequence). V lost 3 bases and J 0 bases, leaving 6 bases between the germline ends. The CDR3 runs to 15 residues. The CDR3 region has the DNA TGTGCCAGTAGTATCAGAACCTCTGGGGCCAACGTCCTGACTTTC. It translates to CASSIRTSGANVLTF.

A few counts support this clone. The V and J genes are TRBV5-4 and TRBJ2-5; tentative D call: TRBD2 (5 bases). The CDR3 consists of 14 residues. Germline lookup yields CDR1 SGHNT and CDR2 YYREEE (reference sequence). The germline V and J ends were trimmed by 6 bases and 1 base, with 13 bases remaining between them. The CDR3 DNA is TGTGCCAGCACCCAGAGAGGGAGCCAAGAGACCCAGTACTTC. Protein: CASTQRGSQETQYF.

This clone was counted a few times. The chain links TRBV5-1 to TRBJ2-5; TRBD2 agrees at 7 bases. The CDR3 spans 16 residues. CDR1 and CDR2 from the germline V gene are SGHRS and YFSETQ. Losses at the gene ends were 4 bases for V and 2 bases for J; bases not matched to a gene: 11. The CDR3 DNA reads TGCGCCAGCAGCCCGGGGGGTTTGGGGCCTCAAGAGACCCAGTACTTC. It yields the protein CASSPGGLGPQETQYF. The whole variable domain, filled in from reference TRBV5-1 and TRBJ2-5, reads KAGVTQTPRYLIKTRGQQVTLSCSPISGHRSVSWYQQTPGQGLQFLFEYFSETQRNKGNFPGRFSGRQFSNSRSEMNVSTLELGDSALYLCASSPGGLGPQETQYFGPGTRLLVL.

This clone was seen a handful of times. The genes are TRBV27 and TRBJ1-6; D unresolved. Trimming shortened V by 6 bases and J by 0 bases, and 9 bases separated the two germline ends. CDR1 is MNHEY, CDR2 SMNVEV, per germline (reference sequence). The CDR3 totals 15 residues. Written as DNA, the CDR3 is TGTGCCAGCAGGGCGGGTGGCTCCTATAATTCACCCCTCCACTTT. Amino acids: CASRAGGSYNSPLHF.

The rearrangement joins TRBV28 to TRBJ1-5; 7 bases fit TRBD1. J gave up 2 bases and V 3 bases, and 7 bases lay outside the gene matches. Germline CDR1 is MDHEN and CDR2 is SYDVKM. The CDR3 has 16 amino acids. CDR3 DNA: TGTGCCAGCAGTTTCGTCGACAGGGTGGGCAATCAGCCCCAGCATTTT. Protein sequence: CASSFVDRVGNQPQHF.

This clone has a handful of counts. The CDR3 loop is CASSLGSGYEQYF. In nucleotides, the CDR3 is TGTGCCAGCAGTTTGGGCTCCGGCTACGAGCAGTACTTC. V is TRBV28 and J is TRBJ2-7; D is undetermined. Germline V gene sequence: CDR1 MDHEN, CDR2 SYDVKM. With 3 bases removed from V and 3 bases from J, the gap between germline ends came to 9 bases. This CDR3 is built from 13 residues. The variable domain in full, completed from reference TRBV28 and TRBJ2-7, reads DVKVTQSSRYLVKRTGEKVFLECVQDMDHENMFWYRQDPGLGLRLIYFSYDVKMKEKGDIPEGYSVSREKKERFSLILESASTNQTSMYLCASSLGSGYEQYFGPGTRLTVT.